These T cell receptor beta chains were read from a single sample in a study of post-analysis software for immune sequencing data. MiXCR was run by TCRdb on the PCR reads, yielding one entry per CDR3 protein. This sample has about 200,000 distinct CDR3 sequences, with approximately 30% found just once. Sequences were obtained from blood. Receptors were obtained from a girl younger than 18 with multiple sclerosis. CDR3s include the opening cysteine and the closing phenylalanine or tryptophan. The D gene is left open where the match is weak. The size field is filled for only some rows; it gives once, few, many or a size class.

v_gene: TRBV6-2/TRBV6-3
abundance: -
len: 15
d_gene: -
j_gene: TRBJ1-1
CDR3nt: TGTGCCAGCAGAAAAACAGGTAAAGGGAGCACTGAAGCTTTCTTT
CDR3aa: CASRKTGKGSTEAFF

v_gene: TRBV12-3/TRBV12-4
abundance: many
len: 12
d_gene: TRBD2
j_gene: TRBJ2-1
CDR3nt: TGTGCCAGCAGGACTAGCGGCAATGAGCAGTTCTTC
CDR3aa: CASRTSGNEQFF

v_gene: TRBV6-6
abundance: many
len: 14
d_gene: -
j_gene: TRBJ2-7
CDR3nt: TGTGCCAGCAGTTACTTCTCGACCGGGGACGAGCAGTACTTC
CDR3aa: CASSYFSTGDEQYF

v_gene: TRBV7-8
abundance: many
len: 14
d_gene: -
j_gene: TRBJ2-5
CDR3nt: TGTGCCAGCAGCTCCAACGTTGGACAAGAGACCCAGTACTTC
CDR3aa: CASSSNVGQETQYF

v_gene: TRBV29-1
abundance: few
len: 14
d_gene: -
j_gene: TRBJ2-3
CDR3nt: TGCACCGTCAGGGGAGCGGGATTCACAGATACGCAGTATTTT
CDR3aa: CTVRGAGFTDTQYF

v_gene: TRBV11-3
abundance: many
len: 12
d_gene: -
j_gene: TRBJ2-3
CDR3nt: TGTGCCAGCAGCTTTACCGGGACGACGCAGTATTTT
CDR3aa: CASSFTGTTQYF

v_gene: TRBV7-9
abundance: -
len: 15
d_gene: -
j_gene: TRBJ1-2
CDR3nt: TGTGCCAGCAGCTTAGGGCGGGAAGCTAACTATGGCTACACCTTC
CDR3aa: CASSLGREANYGYTF

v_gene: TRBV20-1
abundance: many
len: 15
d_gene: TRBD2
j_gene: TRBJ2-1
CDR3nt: TGCAGTGCTAGTAGCGGGAGGGCCCTCTACAATGAGCAGTTCTTC
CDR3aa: CSASSGRALYNEQFF

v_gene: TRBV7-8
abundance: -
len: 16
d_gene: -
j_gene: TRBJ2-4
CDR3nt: TGTGCCAGCAGCTTAGAACGGGGCCTAGCCAAAAACATTCAGTACTTC
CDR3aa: CASSLERGLAKNIQYF

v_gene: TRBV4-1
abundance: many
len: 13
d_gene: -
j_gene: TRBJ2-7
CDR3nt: TGCGCCAGCAGCCAAGTCCCCCCCTACGAGCAGTACTTC
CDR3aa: CASSQVPPYEQYF

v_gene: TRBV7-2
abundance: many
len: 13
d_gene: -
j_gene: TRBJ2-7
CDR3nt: TGTGCCAGCAGCTTAGAGGTCGGATACGAGCAGTACTTC
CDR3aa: CASSLEVGYEQYF

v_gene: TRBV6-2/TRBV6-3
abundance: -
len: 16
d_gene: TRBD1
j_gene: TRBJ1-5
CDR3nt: TGTGCCAGCAGAACTCCGGGACAGGGTTACGGTCAGCCCCAGCATTTT
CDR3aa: CASRTPGQGYGQPQHF

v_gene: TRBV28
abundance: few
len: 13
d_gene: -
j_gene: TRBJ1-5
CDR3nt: TGTGCCAGCAGCCAAAACGCAAATCAGCCCCAGCATTTT
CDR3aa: CASSQNANQPQHF

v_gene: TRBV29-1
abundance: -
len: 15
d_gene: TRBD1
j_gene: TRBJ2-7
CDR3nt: TGCAGCGTTGAGCCCTACGGGACAGAGGACTACGAGCAGTACTTC
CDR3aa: CSVEPYGTEDYEQYF

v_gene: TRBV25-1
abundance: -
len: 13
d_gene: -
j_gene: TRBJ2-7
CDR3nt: TGTGCCAGCAGTGAATTTAGTTCCTACGAGCAGTACTTC
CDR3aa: CASSEFSSYEQYF

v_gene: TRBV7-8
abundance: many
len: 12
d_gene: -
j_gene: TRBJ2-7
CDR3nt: TGTGCCAGCAGCCGCACGGTCGACGAGCAGTACTTC
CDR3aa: CASSRTVDEQYF